This note documents a single T cell receptor beta chain sequence. No antigen is known for it. The observed sequence ends 3 residues before the CDR3 terminus, with the missing tail filled in from the germline J gene. These data are taken from a study of T cells in women clearing cervical HPV infection. The study's findings and limits: Repertoire richness, not evenness, was significantly elevated in CIN3+ cases versus controls.

V trimming: 0 bases; J trimming: 6 bases; junction bases outside the gene matches: 2. The V gene's germline CDR1 is SGHRS and CDR2 YFSETQ. The CDR3 runs to 14 residues. The repertoire was sequenced with immunoSEQ multiplex PCR; TCRdb's copy has only in-frame clones and lacks some. The sample table sets out tens of thousands of clones. The TCR comes from a woman aged 18 to 75 with a cervical HPV16 infection that either progressed to CIN3+ or cleared (not recorded which). The rearrangement links TRBV5-1 to TRBJ2-3; TRBD2 matches 9 bases. The sample comprised blood buffy coat. The CDR3 DNA, read in part, is TGCGCCAGCAGCTTGGCGAGCGGGGGGGATACG. It is translated as CASSLASGGDT. The entire CDR3 protein reads CASSLASGGDTQYF.